The subject of this entry is one T cell receptor beta chain. The data originate from a study of blood T cell repertoires in COVID-19. Study in general: In each case, the material was cDNA or gDNA derived from T cells, B-cell-depleted T cells, or PBMCs.

The CDR3 length is 13 residues. CDR1 is MNHNY, CDR2 SVGAGI, per germline (reference sequence). The V end was cut by 4 bases, the J end by 5 bases, with 10 bases between. Data came from immunoSEQ multiplex PCR; TCRdb stores just in-frame clones and leaves some out. The repertoire holds around 160,000 clones, with over 85% as singletons. This rearrangement joins TRBV6-6 to TRBJ2-3, with D unresolved. The sequencing sample was made of peripheral blood. This receptor was identified in a man in his 60s with active or convalescent COVID-19. This CDR3 is CASSLNSRDTQYF. CDR3 DNA: TGTGCCAGCAGTTTAAACTCCCGAGATACGCAGTATTTT.